A single sample gave rise to the 20 T cell receptor beta chains below, sequenced in a study of T cells in localized non-small cell lung cancer. Repertoires were generated with immunoSEQ multiplex PCR, while TCRdb's copy carries only in-frame clones and drops some. The profile covers tens of thousands of clones, with about nine tenths appearing a single time and over 15% taken by the ten largest. Sequencing used peripheral blood, obtained before any cancer treatment. The receptors shown here come from a male donor aged 60 or over with stage III squamous cell lung carcinoma.

The chain recombines TRBV5-4 with TRBJ1-1; D is uncertain. Germline assignment: CDR1 SGHNT and CDR2 YYREEE (reference sequence). The CDR3 has 12 amino acids. The V end lost 9 bases, the J end lost 4 bases, and 13 bases lay between the germline ends. This chain's CDR3 is CATLGWRTEAFF. Here the CDR3 DNA reads TGTGCCACTCTGGGATGGCGCACTGAAGCTTTCTTT.

V is TRBV19 and J is TRBJ2-7; D unresolved. This CDR3 is 12 amino acids long. V lost 1 base and J 3 bases, leaving 4 bases between the germline ends. Per germline, CDR1 LNHDA and CDR2 SQIVND (reference sequence). The CDR3 DNA reads as TGTGCCAGTAGTATAGGAAACTACGAGCAGTACTTC. Translated: CASSIGNYEQYF.

As to this clone: Germline and junction disagree at one end, which may indicate a read error. Written as DNA, the CDR3 is TGTGCCAGCAGCTTAGGGGGGGGAAGGGCTAAGGAAAAACTGTTTTTT. Translated, it gives CASSLGGGRAKEKLFF. This rearrangement joins TRBV7-8 to TRBJ1-4; D might be TRBD1 (5 bases). CDR3 size: 16 residues. In germline, CDR1 is SGHVS, CDR2 FQNEAQ.

The chain couples TRBV30 to TRBJ1-2; D gene uncertain. There are 11 residues in the CDR3. Germline CDR1 GTSNPN, CDR2 SVGIG (reference sequence). Trimming removed 7 bases at V and 6 bases at J, with 12 bases between. CDR3 nucleotide sequence: TGTGCCTTGGCGGGAGGGAATGGCTACACCTTC. This gives the protein CALAGGNGYTF.

This sequence joins TRBV18 and TRBJ2-5; 8 bases are shared with TRBD1. CDR3 size: 15 residues. Trimming cost V 4 bases and J 5 bases; bases outside gene matches: 9. The germline CDR1 and CDR2 sequences are KGHSH and LQKENI. The CDR3 is CASSLMTGEGETQYF. Here the CDR3 DNA reads TGTGCCAGCTCACTTATGACAGGGGAAGGGGAGACCCAGTACTTC.

The gene calls are TRBV28 and TRBJ2-1; 8 nucleotides match TRBD2. V dropped 6 bases and J dropped 5; count of bases not matched to a gene: 9. Germline V CDR1 and CDR2: MDHEN, SYDVKM. The CDR3 is 15 amino acids. CDR3 amino acids: CASSSGTSIHNEQFF. The CDR3 DNA reads as TGTGCCAGCAGCTCCGGGACTAGTATCCACAATGAGCAGTTCTTC.

The rearrangement links TRBV7-9 to TRBJ2-1, with TRBD2 matching over 13 bases. CDR1 and CDR2 from the germline V gene are SEHNR and FQNEAQ (reference sequence). V gave up 5 bases and J gave up 6 bases; unmatched junction bases: 13. The CDR3 is made up of 18 amino acids. Written as DNA, the CDR3 is TGTGCCAGCAGCCAAACACCGGGACTAGCGGGAACGTCCAATGAGCAGTTCTTC. Translating it yields CASSQTPGLAGTSNEQFF.

This sequence joins TRBV9 and TRBJ1-6; tentatively, D is TRBD1 (5 bases). The CDR3 spans 15 residues. Germline loops: CDR1 SGDLS, CDR2 YYNGEE. Trimming pared 1 base from V and 10 bases from J, leaving 15 bases between. The CDR3 sequence: CASSVTQGRGSPLHF. CDR3 DNA sequence: TGTGCCAGCAGCGTAACCCAGGGTCGCGGGTCACCCCTCCACTTT.

The chain employs TRBV7-6 and TRBJ2-1, with 7 positions matching TRBD2. The CDR3 is made up of 18 amino acids. Germline CDR1 is SGHVS and CDR2 is FNYEAQ. J gave up 7 bases and V 0 bases, and 15 bases lay outside the gene matches. The CDR3 sequence: CASSLATRESWLSNEQFF. The CDR3 bases are TGTGCCAGCAGCTTAGCTACGCGGGAGTCGTGGCTGTCGAATGAGCAGTTCTTC.

This sequence joins TRBV11-2 and TRBJ2-7; D might be TRBD2 (6 bases). Germline V gene sequence: CDR1 SGHAT, CDR2 FQNNGV. This CDR3 contains 14 residues. Deletions cut 0 bases from V and 6 bases from J, with 12 bases between. CDR3: CASSLDSGTTEQYF. The CDR3 DNA reads as TGTGCCAGCAGCTTAGATAGCGGAACGACCGAGCAGTACTTC.

This chain uses TRBV14 with TRBJ2-5; unclear D gene. V lost 4 bases to trimming and J lost 4 bases, with 10 bases between them. The CDR3 is 13 amino acids. Per germline, CDR1 SGHDN and CDR2 FVKESK. The CDR3 DNA reads as TGTGCCAGCAGCCCCGGTCCCTCAGAGACCCAGTACTTC. It is translated as CASSPGPSETQYF.

The chain couples TRBV4-2 to TRBJ2-3, with 9 bases matching TRBD2. CDR1 and CDR2 from the germline V gene are LGHNA and YNFKEQ. J gave up 4 bases and V 4 bases, and 9 bases lay outside the gene matches. The CDR3 has 16 amino acids. The CDR3 DNA reads TGTGCCAGCAGCCCCCATGCGGGGGGGAGCGCAGATACGCAGTATTTT. This gives the protein CASSPHAGGSADTQYF.

This rearrangement joins TRBV5-4 to TRBJ2-2; a weak D match, TRBD1 (5 bases). Germline CDR1 SGHNT, CDR2 YYREEE (reference sequence). Trimming stripped 4 bases from V and 4 bases from J, with 8 bases between. This CDR3 is built from 13 residues. The CDR3 DNA follows: TGTGCCAGCAGCAGGGGTGGCACCGGGGAGCTGTTTTTT. Translating gives CASSRGGTGELFF. The full variable domain, completed using reference TRBV5-4 and TRBJ2-2, is ETGVTQSPTHLIKTRGQQVTLRCSSQSGHNTVSWYQQALGQGPQFIFQYYREEENGRGNFPPRFSGLQFPNYSSELNVNALELDDSALYLCASSRGGTGELFFGEGSRLTVL.

V is TRBV5-1 and J is TRBJ2-5, with 8 bases matching TRBD2. Losses at the gene ends were 1 base for V and 4 bases for J; bases not matched to a gene: 6. The length of the CDR3 is 15 residues. Looked up from germline, CDR1 is SGHRS and CDR2 is YFSETQ. The CDR3 protein is CASSLNGGAAETQYF. The DNA for the CDR3 is TGCGCCAGCAGCTTGAACGGGGGGGCCGCAGAGACCCAGTACTTC.

The rearrangement joins TRBV7-9 to TRBJ2-7; tentatively, D is TRBD1 (6 bases). The germline V and J ends were trimmed by 6 bases and 1 base, with 16 bases remaining between them. Germline CDR1 and CDR2: SEHNR and FQNEAQ (reference sequence). The CDR3 loop spans 15 amino acids. The CDR3 sequence: CASRHDRPGSYEQYF. CDR3 bases: TGTGCCAGCAGGCACGACAGGCCGGGATCCTACGAGCAGTACTTC.

The chain uses TRBV7-6 and TRBJ1-1; 9 nucleotides match TRBD1. The CDR3 is 22 amino acids. V trimming: 1 base; J trimming: 0 bases; junction bases outside the gene matches: 21. Germline CDR1 and CDR2: SGHVS and FNYEAQ. The CDR3 region is CASSLGPGLTTGQGTLNTEAFF. CDR3 nucleotides: TGTGCCAGCAGCTTAGGTCCCGGGTTGACTACGGGACAGGGCACCCTGAACACTGAAGCTTTCTTT. The variable domain in full, with the rest retrieved from reference TRBV7-6 and TRBJ1-1, is GAGVSQSPRYKVTKRGQDVALRCDPISGHVSLYWYRQALGQGPEFLTYFNYEAQQDKSGLPNDRFSAERPEGSISTLTIQRTEQRDSAMYRCASSLGPGLTTGQGTLNTEAFFGQGTRLTVV.

The V call is TRBV19, the J call TRBJ2-3; 8 bases match TRBD2. Germline-derived CDR1 and CDR2 are LNHDA and SQIVND (reference sequence). The CDR3 has 15 residues. V was clipped by 3 bases and J by 7 bases; unmatched bases: 9. The CDR3 loop reads CASSISQRERHTQYF. CDR3 coding DNA: TGTGCCAGTAGTATTAGCCAGCGGGAGCGGCATACGCAGTATTTT.

V is TRBV7-2 and J is TRBJ2-1; D is ambiguous. This CDR3 region has 13 residues. V lost 1 base and J lost 7, with 8 bases in between. Germline V CDR1 and CDR2: SGHTA, FQGNSA. The CDR3 DNA reads TGTGCCAGCAGCTTAGACGGCAGGAATGAGCAGTTCTTC. This codes for CASSLDGRNEQFF.

This chain connects TRBV5-6 to TRBJ1-6; 11 bases are shared with TRBD1. Looked up from germline, CDR1 is SGHDT and CDR2 is YYEEEE. Losses at the gene ends were 7 bases for V and 5 bases for J; bases not matched to a gene: 5. This CDR3 is built from 15 residues. This CDR3 reads CASRRGQGDNSPLHF. For the CDR3, the DNA is TGTGCCAGCCGCAGGGGACAGGGGGATAATTCACCCCTCCACTTT. The full variable domain, with the rest looked up from reference TRBV5-6 and TRBJ1-6, is DAGVTQSPTHLIKTRGQQVTLRCSPKSGHDTVSWYQQALGQGPQFIFQYYEEEERQRGNFPDRFSGHQFPNYSSELNVNALLLGDSALYLCASRRGQGDNSPLHFGNGTRLTVT.

The chain is built from TRBV5-1 and TRBJ1-3, with TRBD1 identical over 7 bases. This CDR3 is 17 amino acids long. Germline V gives CDR1 SGHRS, CDR2 YFSETQ. The J segment lost 0 bases and the V segment lost 2 bases, leaving 8 bases of the junction unmatched. DNA of the CDR3: TGCGCCAGCAGCTTCTCAGGGGGATCCCTCTCTGGAAACACCATATATTTT. It is translated as CASSFSGGSLSGNTIYF.